This T cell receptor beta chain was sequenced during a study of blood T cell repertoires in COVID-19. Germline values: CDR1 SGHNT, CDR2 YYREEE (reference sequence). With V trimmed by 0 bases and J by 6 bases, 2 bases remained unmatched. The CDR3 runs to 15 residues. In this sample, this clone turned up once. Clones were sequenced by immunoSEQ multiplex PCR, and TCRdb holds only the in-frame ones, with some missing. Among about 300,000 clones listed, roughly 90% were seen once. The clonotype was recovered from a woman in her fifties or sixties who had been exposed to COVID-19. The sample taken for sequencing was PBMCs or T cells enriched from blood (not recorded which). This chain joins TRBV5-4 and TRBJ2-2; 10 bases are shared with TRBD2. In DNA form, the CDR3 reads TGTGCCAGCAGCTTGGGGGGACTAGCGTCCGGGGAGCTGTTTTTT. Translating it yields CASSLGGLASGELFF.